This paragraph reports one TCR beta chain. Its antigen is undetermined. The data originate from a study of CD8 T cell repertoires and HIV-1 epitope variants. As for the study in general: Each of Twenty-five Gag and Nef epitope peptides stimulated a separate culture. Separate from the cultures, 1M uncultured T cells served as baseline. Epitopes were three Gag families plus Nef HW9 and YT9.

Clones were read by immunoSEQ multiplex PCR, and TCRdb kept only the in-frame ones, dropping some. The sample yields some 87,000 clones, approximately 70% seen once. General observations from the study: No clonotypes responded to the TAALDMSHF plasma variant; five or six recognized KF9, one HW9.

The clonotype originates from a male donor with HIV. Source material: uncultured baseline CD8+ T cells from peripheral blood mononuclear cells (PBMCs).

The CDR3 spells CASRRQADGTQYF. The CDR3, as DNA: TGTGCTAGTCGTAGACAGGCCGATGGGACCCAGTACTTC. The J gene is TRBJ2-5, the V gene TRBV12-5; D might be TRBD1 (6 bases). Trimming removed 8 bases from V and 7 bases from J, with 17 bases in between. Germline V gene data show CDR1 as LGHNT and CDR2 as FRNRAP. There are 13 residues in the CDR3.